This TCR beta chain was documented in a study of spatial heterogeneity in lung cancer. Findings and limits, study-wide: Ubiquitous expanded tumor TCRs appeared in blood more at resection than follow-up.

Noted time point: sample taken at primary tumor resection. Sequencing was performed on whole RNA extracted from tumor and nontumor lung tissue, or from frozen PBMC, and the material was left unsorted. The cohort: approximately 66 early-stage, untreated non-small cell lung cancer patients. The CDR3 extends over 15 amino acids. Germline V gene lookup returns CDR1 MNHEY and CDR2 SMNVEV (reference sequence). After removal of 2 bases from V and 3 bases from J, the junction contained 1 base not matched to a gene. About this clonotype itself: What it binds is unknown.

TCRdb independently ran MiXCR on the 5' RACE reads; one entry per CDR3 protein. This table holds around 10,000 distinct CDR3 sequences, around 9.4% found once. Specimen: PBMCs, collected at surgery. The TCR originated in a male donor with early-stage non-small cell lung cancer. The V gene is TRBV27, the J gene TRBJ2-1; 10 nucleotides line up with TRBD2. The CDR3 DNA reads TGTGCCAGCAGTTTAATAGCGGGAGGCTACAATGAGCAGTTCTTC. Its protein product is CASSLIAGGYNEQFF.